The rows below give T cell receptor beta chains drawn from one sample of a study of somatic mutations in cytotoxic T cells in rheumatoid arthritis. The assay was immunoSEQ multiplex PCR, and TCRdb's table has in-frame clones only and misses some. The sample lists about 26,000 clones, over 80% occurring once. The sequencing sample was made of CD8+ T cells sorted from blood. All receptors come from a middle-aged man in good health. Each CDR3 is given with its conserved first and last residue. The order of the fields is clone size, V gene, J gene, D gene, CDR3 length, CDR3 protein, CDR3 DNA. D genes are given only for firm matches. Clone size is stated in some rows and not others, as once, few, many or a class when expanded.

size: once; V: TRBV21-1; J: TRBJ2-1; D: .; length: 17; CDR3: CASSRPVAGGPYNEQFF; DNA: TGTGCCAGCTCCCGCCCGGTGGCGGGAGGCCCCTACAATGAGCAGTTCTTC
size: medium-sized; V: TRBV7-9; J: TRBJ2-4; D: .; length: 13; CDR3: CASTSGLTNIQYF; DNA: TGTGCCAGCACCTCCGGACTAACAAACATTCAGTACTTC
size: .; V: TRBV7-9; J: TRBJ1-1; D: .; length: 12; CDR3: CASSLSGTEAFF; DNA: TGTGCCAGCAGCTTATCAGGGACTGAAGCTTTCTTT
size: .; V: TRBV2; J: TRBJ2-6; D: .; length: 17; CDR3: CASSYRTHSSGANVLTF; DNA: TGTGCCAGCAGTTACCGGACACACAGCTCTGGGGCCAACGTCCTGACTTTC
size: .; V: TRBV27; J: TRBJ1-2; D: .; length: 13; CDR3: CASSPSLGYGYTF; DNA: TGTGCCAGCAGCCCGTCCCTGGGCTATGGCTACACCTTC
size: .; V: TRBV9; J: TRBJ2-5; D: TRBD1; length: 20; CDR3: CASSKTPSGTGGGGEETQYF; DNA: TGTGCCAGCAGCAAAACCCCTTCCGGGACAGGGGGCGGAGGGGAAGAGACCCAGTACTTC
size: .; V: TRBV6-1; J: TRBJ2-3; D: .; length: 16; CDR3: CASSELPVMGTDTQYF; DNA: TGTGCCAGCAGTGAATTACCAGTTATGGGCACAGATACGCAGTATTTT
size: .; V: TRBV9; J: TRBJ1-1; D: .; length: 14; CDR3: CASSPDQANTEAFF; DNA: TGTGCCAGCAGCCCTGACCAGGCTAACACTGAAGCTTTCTTT
size: .; V: TRBV10-2; J: TRBJ2-2; D: .; length: 12; CDR3: CASRYNAGELFF; DNA: TGCGCCAGCAGATACAACGCCGGGGAGCTGTTTTTT
size: .; V: TRBV11-3; J: TRBJ2-3; D: .; length: 15; CDR3: CASSYTGGFTDTQYF; DNA: TGTGCCAGCAGCTACACCGGGGGATTCACAGATACGCAGTATTTT
size: .; V: TRBV7-6; J: TRBJ2-7; D: .; length: 14; CDR3: CASSPRPDNYEQYF; DNA: TGTGCCAGCAGCCCGCGTCCGGACAATTACGAGCAGTACTTC
size: .; V: TRBV4-1; J: TRBJ2-7; D: TRBD2; length: 13; CDR3: CASSQDRAGENYF; DNA: TGCGCCAGCAGCCAAGATAGAGCGGGAGAGAATTACTTC
size: .; V: TRBV4-1; J: TRBJ1-1; D: .; length: 13; CDR3: CASSQERWGEAFF; DNA: TGCGCCAGCAGCCAAGAACGGTGGGGTGAAGCTTTCTTT
size: few; V: TRBV5-1; J: TRBJ2-7; D: .; length: 12; CDR3: CASRDSSYEQYF; DNA: TGCGCCAGCAGGGACAGCTCCTACGAGCAGTACTTC
size: few; V: TRBV6-1; J: TRBJ1-5; D: TRBD1; length: 15; CDR3: CASSERDRGNQPQHF; DNA: TGTGCCAGCAGTGAAAGGGACAGGGGCAATCAGCCCCAGCATTTT
size: once; V: TRBV5-1; J: TRBJ2-5; D: TRBD2; length: 13; CDR3: CASSRGLEETQYF; DNA: TGCGCCAGCAGCCGAGGACTAGAAGAGACCCAGTACTTC
size: .; V: TRBV10-2; J: TRBJ2-7; D: .; length: 14; CDR3: CASSEDLRTYEQYF; DNA: TGCGCCAGCAGTGAGGACCTTCGAACCTACGAGCAGTACTTC
size: .; V: TRBV9; J: TRBJ2-1; D: TRBD2; length: 15; CDR3: CASSVGGTSGNEQFF; DNA: TGTGCCAGCAGCGTAGGGGGGACTAGCGGGAATGAGCAGTTCTTC
size: .; V: TRBV11-2; J: TRBJ1-2; D: .; length: 15; CDR3: CASSLDPTGLYGYTF; DNA: TGTGCCAGCAGCTTAGATCCGACAGGATTGTATGGCTACACCTTC
size: .; V: TRBV7-8; J: TRBJ1-5; D: .; length: 13; CDR3: CASGGHSNQPQHF; DNA: TGTGCCAGCGGAGGACACAGCAATCAGCCCCAGCATTTT